This T cell receptor beta chain comes out of a study of regulatory T cells in long-lasting Graves disease. Documented time point: persistent/refractory GD, antithyroid drugs over 5 years with positive TRAb. Extracted PBMC RNA gave rise to the TCR library. The CDR3 consists of 11 residues. V was cut by 3 bases and J by 3 bases, with 6 bases left in between. Germline V gene sequence: CDR1 DFQATT, CDR2 SNEGSKA (reference sequence). Findings and limits, study-wide: Preferential use of TRBV28, TRBJ1-2 and TRBJ2-5 was seen in persistent disease.

Notes on this clonotype: Its antigen is as yet unknown.

HTBI primers from iRepertoire and Arm-PCR of CDR3 regions yielded the TCR beta libraries. MiXCR was run by TCRdb on the multiplex PCR reads, yielding one entry per CDR3 protein. Of around 400,000 distinct CDR3 sequences in the sample, 20% to 25% are singletons; the top ten hold approximately 14%. The specimen was peripheral blood mononuclear cells (PBMCs), collected when the disease was refractory, from a patient treated with antithyroid drugs. The sequence came from a female donor with Graves disease. V gene TRBV20-1 combines with J gene TRBJ2-7; D not resolved. The CDR3 DNA sequence: TGCAGTGCTAGGCACAACTACGAGCAGTACTTC. Protein product: CSARHNYEQYF.